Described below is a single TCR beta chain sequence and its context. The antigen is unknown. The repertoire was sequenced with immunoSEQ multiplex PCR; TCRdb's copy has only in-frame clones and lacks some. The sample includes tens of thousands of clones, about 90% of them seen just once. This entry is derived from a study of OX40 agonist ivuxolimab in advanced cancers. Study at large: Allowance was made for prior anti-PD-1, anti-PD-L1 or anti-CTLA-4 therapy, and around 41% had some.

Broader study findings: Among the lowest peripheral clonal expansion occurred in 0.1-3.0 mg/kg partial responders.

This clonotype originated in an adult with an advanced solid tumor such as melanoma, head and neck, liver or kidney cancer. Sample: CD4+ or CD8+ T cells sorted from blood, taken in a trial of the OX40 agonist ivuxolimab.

CDR3 amino acids: CASSPGRNQETQYF. The CDR3 nucleotides read TGTGCCAGCAGTCCGGGACGGAACCAAGAGACCCAGTACTTC. The chain links TRBV7-2 to TRBJ2-5; D may match TRBD1 or TRBD2 (5 bases each). Germline assignment: CDR1 SGHTA and CDR2 FQGNSA. The CDR3 contains 14 residues. Trimming left V 6 bases short and J 0 bases short, with 11 bases between.